One and the same sample provided the 29 T cell receptor beta chains below, sequenced in a study of spatial heterogeneity in lung cancer. Documented time point: sample taken at primary tumor resection. TCRdb re-called the 5' RACE reads through MiXCR, storing one row per CDR3 protein. The table lists around 7,000 distinct CDR3 sequences, 6% to 7% of them singletons. This specimen was PBMCs, taken at surgery. The receptor set was obtained from a male donor with early-stage non-small cell lung cancer.

The V and J genes are TRBV9 and TRBJ2-3; 7 bases match TRBD2. The CDR3 spans 15 residues. Trimming removed 3 bases from V and 3 bases from J; junction bases left unmatched: 7. Germline V gene sequence: CDR1 SGDLS, CDR2 YYNGEE. The CDR3 protein is CASSARTSGTDTQYF. CDR3 nucleotide sequence: TGTGCCAGCAGCGCCCGGACTAGTGGGACAGATACGCAGTATTTT.

This clonotype has at least ten counts. The chain combines TRBV11-2 with TRBJ2-7; a possible D gene is TRBD2 (5 bases). The CDR3 is made up of 15 amino acids. Germline lookup yields CDR1 SGHAT and CDR2 FQNNGV. V was clipped by 6 bases and J by 1 base, with 16 bases between them. Here the CDR3 reads CASRLLDSRSYEQYF. CDR3 coding DNA: TGTGCCAGCAGGCTACTAGACTCGAGATCCTACGAGCAGTACTTC.

This clonotype was counted between two and nine times. A much larger clone differs from this one at a single base, so this may be a read error. The chain links TRBV11-2 to TRBJ2-3; 7 nucleotides line up with TRBD2. The CDR3 runs to 17 residues. Per the germline V gene, CDR1 is SGHAT and CDR2 is FQNNGV. Losses at the gene ends were 1 base for V and 2 bases for J; bases not matched to a gene: 9. The CDR3 coding sequence is TGTGCCAGCAGCTTAGGAAGACTAGCCGGCGACACAGATACGCAGTATTTT. Translated: CASSLGRLAGDTDTQYF.

This clonotype has a count of ten or more. The DNA for the CDR3 is TGCAGTGCTAGCCCAGGGCCCACTGAAGCTTTCTTT. Protein sequence: CSASPGPTEAFF. The gene calls are TRBV20-1 and TRBJ1-1; possibly TRBD1 for D (5 bases). CDR1 is DFQATT and CDR2 is SNEGSKA in the germline V gene (reference sequence). This CDR3 spans 12 amino acids. Trimming left V 3 bases short and J 4 bases short, with 9 bases between.

Many counts were recorded for this clonotype. V is TRBV5-5 and J is TRBJ1-1, with 10 positions matching TRBD1. The junction had 9 bases not matched to a gene; V was cut back by 2 bases and J by 5 bases. The CDR3 covers 16 residues. The germline V gene has CDR1 SGHKS and CDR2 YYEKEE (reference sequence). CDR3 sequence reads: CASSFRDRGLATEAFF. The CDR3 DNA reads as TGTGCCAGCAGCTTTCGAGACAGGGGGCTGGCGACTGAAGCTTTCTTT. Full variable domain (rest looked up from reference TRBV5-5 and TRBJ1-1): DAGVTQSPTHLIKTRGQQVTLRCSPISGHKSVSWYQQVLGQGPQFIFQYYEKEERGRGNFPDRFSARQFPNYSSELNVNALLLGDSALYLCASSFRDRGLATEAFFGQGTRLTVV.

There are many counts of this clonotype. The CDR3 protein is CASRTGGADTEAFF. CDR3 DNA sequence: TGTGCCAGCAGAACAGGGGGCGCGGACACTGAAGCTTTCTTT. The J gene is TRBJ1-1, the V gene TRBV28, with TRBD1 matching 9 bases. Per the germline V gene, CDR1 is MDHEN and CDR2 is SYDVKM. Losses at the gene ends were 6 bases for V and 3 bases for J; bases not matched to a gene: 5. The CDR3 has 14 residues.

Of note for this clonotype: This clone may be a read error of a much larger clone one base away. The rearrangement joins TRBV28 to TRBJ1-2, with D possibly TRBD1 on 6 matching bases. This CDR3 is 12 amino acids long. In germline, CDR1 is MDHEN, CDR2 SYDVKM. DNA of the CDR3: TGTGTCACTCTTACAGGGCTCTATGGCTACACCTTC. This encodes CVTLTGLYGYTF.

This clonotype came up many times. V usage is TRBV6-5 and J usage is TRBJ1-1; no definite D call. The CDR3 loop spans 14 amino acids. Germline CDR1 and CDR2: MNHEY and SVGAGI. Trimming pared 3 bases from V and 2 bases from J, leaving 10 bases between. CDR3 residues: CASSYRTANTEAFF. CDR3 nucleotide sequence: TGTGCCAGCAGTTATAGGACGGCTAACACTGAAGCTTTCTTT.

The chain carries TRBV10-3 and TRBJ2-1; perhaps TRBD2 as D (5 bases). The CDR3 contains 12 residues. Germline V gene sequence: CDR1 ENHRY, CDR2 SYGVKD. V was cut by 6 bases and J by 8 bases, with 11 bases left in between. CDR3 in amino acids: CAIREDSYEQFF. For the CDR3, the DNA is TGTGCCATCAGGGAGGACTCCTATGAGCAGTTCTTC.

In its sample, this clonotype was seen a few times. V and J are TRBV12-3 or TRBV12-4 and TRBJ2-7, with 11 bases that match TRBD2. After removal of 6 bases from V and 3 bases from J, the junction contained 7 bases not matched to a gene. CDR3 length: 15 amino acids. CDR3 residues: CASSLGLAVFYEQYF. The DNA for the CDR3 is TGTGCCAGCAGCCTGGGACTAGCGGTCTTCTACGAGCAGTACTTC.

In this sample, this clonotype turned up many times. This sequence joins TRBV30 and TRBJ2-4; D not resolved. The CDR3 is 14 residues long. Germline loops: CDR1 GTSNPN, CDR2 SVGIG (reference sequence). Deletions cut 8 bases from V and 0 bases from J, with 14 bases between. The CDR3 DNA follows: TGTGCCCTCGGGCTAAACCTAGCCAAAAACATTCAGTACTTC. This codes for CALGLNLAKNIQYF.

This clonotype was observed many times. The V call is TRBV12-3 or TRBV12-4, the J call TRBJ1-5, with D tentatively TRBD1 (5 bases). The length of the CDR3 is 15 residues. V was pared by 8 bases and J by 0 bases, with 14 bases between. The CDR3 region is CASGIRQYSNQPQHF. CDR3 coding DNA: TGTGCCAGCGGTATACGACAGTATAGCAATCAGCCCCAGCATTTT.

This clonotype was observed at least ten times. The gene calls are TRBV11-1 and TRBJ2-1; TRBD1 or TRBD2 may be the D gene (5 bases each). Germline V CDR1 and CDR2: SGHAT, FQDESV (reference sequence). Trimming stripped 3 bases from V and 0 bases from J, with 9 bases between. The CDR3 has 15 amino acids. The DNA for the CDR3 is TGTGCCAGCAGCTTGGATGGGGGCTCCTACAATGAGCAGTTCTTC. As protein: CASSLDGGSYNEQFF.

CDR3 nucleotides: TGTGCCAGCAGAGGGCAGGGGACGAATCAGCCCCAGCATTTT. This sequence encodes CASRGQGTNQPQHF. This chain joins TRBV6-5 and TRBJ1-5; D perhaps matches TRBD1 (6 bases). Germline V gene data show CDR1 as MNHEY and CDR2 as SVGAGI. The CDR3 covers 14 residues. Trimming left V 6 bases short and J 4 bases short, with 13 bases between.

The table lists this clonotype with many counts. This sequence joins TRBV20-1 and TRBJ2-1, with TRBD2 identical over 8 bases. Trimming removed 5 bases from V and 8 bases from J; junction bases left unmatched: 14. This CDR3 spans 15 amino acids. Looked up from germline, CDR1 is DFQATT and CDR2 is SNEGSKA (reference sequence). The CDR3 protein is CSAVDRGGGVDEQFF. The CDR3 DNA sequence: TGCAGTGCTGTCGACCGGGGGGGTGGAGTCGATGAGCAGTTCTTC.

This clonotype came up many times. The chain joins TRBV7-2 to TRBJ2-1, with D perhaps TRBD1 or TRBD2 (5 bases each). In germline, CDR1 is SGHTA, CDR2 FQGNSA. V was trimmed by 5 bases and J by 0 bases, leaving 11 bases between them. The CDR3 is 15 residues long. The CDR3 reads CASSPVGDSYNEQFF. As DNA, the CDR3 is TGTGCCAGCAGCCCCGTGGGGGACTCCTACAATGAGCAGTTCTTC.

At least ten counts were recorded for this clonotype. The J gene is TRBJ2-3, the V gene TRBV6-6; D is perhaps TRBD2 (6 bases). The CDR3 loop spans 16 amino acids. Germline values: CDR1 MNHNY, CDR2 SVGAGI (reference sequence). V was trimmed by 5 bases and J by 3 bases, leaving 18 bases between them. The CDR3 reads CASSPSSASATDTQYF. The CDR3 nucleotides are TGTGCCAGCAGTCCCTCTAGCGCCTCAGCGACAGATACGCAGTATTTT.

The rearrangement uses TRBV6-1 and TRBJ1-6; D ambiguous. The CDR3 consists of 15 residues. V was pared by 1 base and J by 5 bases, with 9 bases between. Germline CDR1 and CDR2: MNHNS and SASEGT. In DNA form, the CDR3 reads TGTGCCAGCAGTGAAGGAGATGGGGATAATTCACCCCTCCACTTT. It encodes CASSEGDGDNSPLHF.

This clonotype was counted between two and nine times. The chain carries TRBV3-1 and TRBJ2-7, with a possible D match to TRBD1 (5 bases). The length of the CDR3 is 17 residues. Per the germline V gene, CDR1 is LGHDT and CDR2 is YNNKEL (reference sequence). V lost 1 base and J lost 5, with 21 bases in between. The CDR3 bases are TGTGCCAGCAGCCAAGGGTCCCGTTCAGGGTATGTCAACGAGCAGTACTTC. Translation gives CASSQGSRSGYVNEQYF.

This clonotype was seen ten or more times. The chain uses TRBV29-1 and TRBJ1-2, with 11 bases aligning to TRBD1. With V trimmed by 4 bases and J by 2 bases, 15 bases remained unmatched. Germline V gene data show CDR1 as SQVTM and CDR2 as ANQGSEA. This CDR3 spans 18 amino acids. DNA of the CDR3: TGCAGCGTTGGCGGACAGGGGGCGGCTCCGGCCCTCAACTATGGCTACACCTTC. Residues: CSVGGQGAAPALNYGYTF.

In its sample, this clonotype was seen many times. The genes are TRBV30 and TRBJ2-4; D gene ambiguous. The CDR3 covers 14 residues. Germline CDR1 is GTSNPN and CDR2 is SVGIG (reference sequence). V lost 2 bases and J 0 bases, leaving 8 bases between the germline ends. The CDR3, as DNA: TGTGCCTGGAGTTTACCTGAAGCCAAAAACATTCAGTACTTC. This sequence encodes CAWSLPEAKNIQYF. Filled out from reference TRBV30 and TRBJ2-4, the complete variable domain reads SQTIHQWPATLVQPVGSPLSLECTVEGTSNPNLYWYRQAAGRGLQLLFYSVGIGQISSEVPQNLSASRPQDRQFILSSKKLLLSDSGFYLCAWSLPEAKNIQYFGAGTRLSVL.

Many counts were recorded for this clonotype. The gene calls are TRBV5-5 and TRBJ1-5; maybe TRBD1 (6 bases). CDR1 is SGHKS and CDR2 is YYEKEE in the germline V gene (reference sequence). The CDR3 length is 18 residues. V was shortened by 2 bases and J by 0 bases, with 18 bases between the two germline ends. The CDR3 nucleotides are TGTGCCAGCAGCTTTTCTTCGGGGGGCTCCTTTAGCAATCAGCCCCAGCATTTT. This translates into CASSFSSGGSFSNQPQHF.

There are many counts of this clonotype. This chain uses TRBV28 with TRBJ2-7; D possibly corresponds to TRBD1 (6 bases). The germline V gene has CDR1 MDHEN and CDR2 SYDVKM. This CDR3 contains 14 residues. Trimming took 5 bases from V and 1 from J, leaving 12 bases between them. For the CDR3, the DNA is TGTGCCAGCAGTATTCTCAGGGGATCCTACGAGCAGTACTTC. This encodes CASSILRGSYEQYF. Complete variable domain (other parts from reference TRBV28 and TRBJ2-7): DVKVTQSSRYLVKRTGEKVFLECVQDMDHENMFWYRQDPGLGLRLIYFSYDVKMKEKGDIPEGYSVSREKKERFSLILESASTNQTSMYLCASSILRGSYEQYFGPGTRLTVT.

The sample holds many counts of this clonotype. The J gene is TRBJ2-5, the V gene TRBV28; unclear D gene. Trimming removed 4 bases at V and 1 base at J, with 10 bases between. The CDR3 extends over 14 amino acids. Germline CDR1 reads MDHEN; CDR2 reads SYDVKM. CDR3 protein: CASSSAGSQETQYF. CDR3 coding DNA: TGTGCCAGCAGTTCGGCCGGAAGCCAAGAGACCCAGTACTTC.

This clonotype was detected many times. This chain links TRBV24-1 with TRBJ1-1; D is uncertain. This CDR3 is built from 11 residues. V lost 10 bases, J lost 7 bases, and 12 bases lay in between. Germline V CDR1 and CDR2: KGHDR, SFDVKD. CDR3 sequence (DNA): TGTGCCACTGGAGTCGGCGATGAAGCTTTCTTT. As protein: CATGVGDEAFF.

This clonotype has more than one count but fewer than ten. The V call is TRBV20-1, the J call TRBJ2-2; 8 bases fit TRBD1. The J segment lost 3 bases and the V segment lost 5 bases, leaving 8 bases of the junction unmatched. CDR1 and CDR2 (germline): DFQATT, SNEGSKA (reference sequence). The CDR3 consists of 15 residues. CDR3 sequence: CSACPRTGYTGELFF. CDR3 in DNA: TGCAGTGCTTGTCCGAGGACAGGGTACACCGGGGAGCTGTTTTTT.

The V gene is TRBV18, the J gene TRBJ2-3; 9 bases are a match to TRBD2. Losses at the gene ends were 3 bases for V and 1 base for J; bases not matched to a gene: 11. The CDR3 consists of 18 residues. The germline CDR1 and CDR2 sequences are KGHSH and LQKENI. This CDR3 is CASSPPSGRTTRTDTQYF. CDR3 DNA: TGTGCCAGCTCACCGCCCAGCGGGAGGACCACCCGCACAGATACGCAGTATTTT. The full variable domain, in which reference TRBV18 and TRBJ2-3 provide the parts outside the CDR3, is NAGVMQNPRHLVRRRGQEARLRCSPMKGHSHVYWYRQLPEEGLKFMVYLQKENIIDESGMPKERFSAEFPKEGPSILRIQQVVRGDSAAYFCASSPPSGRTTRTDTQYFGPGTRLTVL.

This clonotype was seen many times. The chain has TRBV28 and TRBJ2-1, with 11 bases identical to TRBD2. This CDR3 spans 14 amino acids. V lost 8 bases and J lost 7; bases outside the gene matches: 7. Per germline, CDR1 MDHEN and CDR2 SYDVKM. The CDR3 protein is CASRPGLAGNEQFF. CDR3 nucleotide sequence: TGTGCCAGCCGACCCGGACTAGCGGGTAATGAGCAGTTCTTC.

This clonotype was recorded at least ten times. The genes are TRBV7-2 and TRBJ1-5; no clear D. This CDR3 has 12 residues. CDR1 and CDR2 from the germline V gene are SGHTA and FQGNSA. V lost 5 bases and J lost 6, with 8 bases in between. The CDR3 DNA sequence: TGTGCCAGCAGCGCAAAATTTCAGCCCCAGCATTTT. This gives the protein CASSAKFQPQHF.